Listed below are T cell receptor beta chains from one sample, sequenced in a study of shared clonotypes between healthy human individuals. Method: immunoSEQ multiplex PCR; TCRdb's copy keeps in-frame clones and lacks some. The repertoire holds approximately 2,000,000 clones, with 80% to 95% as singletons. Specimen: naive CD8+ T cells from PBMCs. The receptors come from a man aged 18 to 30 in good health. Some clones in this sample may be carry-over from other donors' samples. Both conserved end residues are part of each CDR3. Each record gives: CDR3 protein, CDR3 DNA, clone size, J gene, V gene, D gene. A D gene is named only where the DNA matches it firmly. Only some rows state a clone size, as once, few, many or a class for expanded clones.

CDR3: CASSFSQGSYEQYF
DNA: TGTGCCAGCAGTTTCAGTCAGGGCTCCTACGAGCAGTACTTC
size: NA
J: TRBJ2-7
V: TRBV28
D: NA

CDR3: CASSLAANQPQHF
DNA: TGTGCCAGCAGCTTAGCTGCCAATCAGCCCCAGCATTTT
size: NA
J: TRBJ1-5
V: TRBV7-9
D: NA

CDR3: CASSLAAGHYEQYF
DNA: TGTGCCAGCAGCTTAGCCGCAGGGCACTACGAGCAGTACTTC
size: NA
J: TRBJ2-7
V: TRBV7-8
D: NA

CDR3: CASSQDRLYEQYF
DNA: TGCGCCAGCAGCCAAGACAGGCTGTACGAGCAGTACTTC
size: NA
J: TRBJ2-7
V: TRBV4-1
D: NA

CDR3: CASSEVGNGYTF
DNA: TGCGCCAGCAGCGAGGTCGGGAATGGCTACACCTTC
size: once
J: TRBJ1-2
V: TRBV5-1
D: NA

CDR3: CASSLGAGNTEAFF
DNA: TGTGCCAGCAGCCTGGGGGCGGGAAACACTGAAGCTTTCTTT
size: NA
J: TRBJ1-1
V: TRBV7-9
D: NA

CDR3: CASSVGSRTTYEQYF
DNA: TGTGCCAGCAGCGTAGGGTCTAGGACCACCTACGAGCAGTACTTC
size: NA
J: TRBJ2-7
V: TRBV9
D: NA

CDR3: CASSQDLAGSGELFF
DNA: TGCGCCAGCAGCCAAGATCTTGCCGGTTCCGGGGAGCTGTTTTTT
size: NA
J: TRBJ2-2
V: TRBV4-3
D: NA

CDR3: CASSLWVASSYNEQFF
DNA: TGTGCCAGCAGCTTGTGGGTCGCAAGCTCCTACAATGAGCAGTTCTTC
size: once
J: TRBJ2-1
V: TRBV5-8
D: NA

CDR3: CASSLRGPRYEQFF
DNA: TGTGCCAGCAGTTTAAGGGGACCGCGCTATGAGCAGTTCTTC
size: NA
J: TRBJ2-1
V: TRBV27
D: NA

CDR3: CASSQKPGLAVGETQYF
DNA: TGCGCCAGCAGCCAAAAACCGGGACTAGCGGTAGGGGAGACCCAGTACTTC
size: NA
J: TRBJ2-5
V: TRBV4-3
D: TRBD2

CDR3: CASSPGMGSGNTIYF
DNA: TGTGCCAGCAGCCCTGGAATGGGTTCTGGAAACACCATATATTTT
size: NA
J: TRBJ1-3
V: TRBV9
D: NA

CDR3: CASSGGLAKDTQYF
DNA: TGTGCCAGCAGCGGAGGACTAGCTAAAGATACGCAGTATTTT
size: NA
J: TRBJ2-3
V: TRBV5-4
D: TRBD2

CDR3: CASSFRRRMGGYTF
DNA: TGTGCCAGCAGTTTTCGTCGGAGGATGGGAGGCTACACCTTC
size: few
J: TRBJ1-2
V: TRBV28
D: NA

CDR3: CASSLLGIDEQYF
DNA: TGTGCCAGCAGTCTCCTAGGTATCGACGAGCAGTACTTC
size: NA
J: TRBJ2-7
V: TRBV27
D: NA

CDR3: CASGSRQTQYF
DNA: TGTGCCAGCGGGAGCAGGCAGACCCAGTACTTC
size: once
J: TRBJ2-5
V: TRBV27
D: NA

CDR3: CASSLATPREPQHF
DNA: TGTGCCAGCAGTTTGGCTACCCCCCGGGAGCCCCAGCATTTT
size: NA
J: TRBJ1-5
V: TRBV28
D: NA

CDR3: CASSFVRGGEKLFF
DNA: TGTGCCAGCAGTTTTGTCAGGGGTGGCGAAAAACTGTTTTTT
size: NA
J: TRBJ1-4
V: TRBV27
D: NA

CDR3: CASSLLDMGLALNNEQFF
DNA: TGTGCCAGCAGCTTACTAGATATGGGACTAGCGTTGAACAATGAGCAGTTCTTC
size: NA
J: TRBJ2-1
V: TRBV7-9
D: TRBD2

CDR3: CASSAGTGNQPQHF
DNA: TGTGCCAGCAGCGCCGGGACGGGAAATCAGCCCCAGCATTTT
size: NA
J: TRBJ1-5
V: TRBV9
D: NA

CDR3: CASSLGGDKNTEAFF
DNA: TGTGCCAGCAGCTTGGGCGGGGACAAGAACACTGAAGCTTTCTTT
size: NA
J: TRBJ1-1
V: TRBV5-4
D: NA

CDR3: CASSQEEIQAGGSSYEQYF
DNA: TGCGCCAGCAGCCAAGAAGAGATCCAAGCAGGAGGGTCGTCCTACGAGCAGTACTTC
size: NA
J: TRBJ2-7
V: TRBV4-1
D: NA

CDR3: CASSYSETNYGYTF
DNA: TGTGCCAGCAGTTATTCGGAGACTAACTATGGCTACACCTTC
size: NA
J: TRBJ1-2
V: TRBV6-5
D: NA

CDR3: CASSLSGSSYNEQFF
DNA: TGTGCCAGCAGCCTAAGCGGGAGCTCCTACAATGAGCAGTTCTTC
size: NA
J: TRBJ2-1
V: TRBV14
D: TRBD2

CDR3: CAWSVTSGAYNEQFF
DNA: TGTGCCTGGAGTGTAACTAGCGGGGCGTACAATGAGCAGTTCTTC
size: NA
J: TRBJ2-1
V: TRBV30
D: TRBD2

CDR3: CASSMDPFRSSDTQYF
DNA: TGTGCCAGTAGTATGGACCCCTTTCGGAGCTCCGATACGCAGTATTTT
size: NA
J: TRBJ2-3
V: TRBV19
D: NA

CDR3: CASSYGSNQPQHF
DNA: TGTGCCAGCAGTTACGGAAGCAATCAGCCCCAGCATTTT
size: NA
J: TRBJ1-5
V: TRBV6-6
D: NA

CDR3: CASSSRVGITYNEQFF
DNA: TGTGCCAGCAGTTCCCGCGTGGGGATTACATACAATGAGCAGTTCTTC
size: NA
J: TRBJ2-1
V: TRBV27
D: NA

CDR3: CASSLGATLNTEAFF
DNA: TGTGCCAGCAGCTTAGGGGCGACCTTGAACACTGAAGCTTTCTTT
size: NA
J: TRBJ1-1
V: TRBV7-2
D: NA

CDR3: CASSVWDSRELFF
DNA: TGTGCCAGCAGCGTATGGGACTCCCGGGAGCTGTTTTTT
size: NA
J: TRBJ2-2
V: TRBV9
D: NA

CDR3: CASSPDWREDNEQFF
DNA: TGTGCCAGCAGTCCGGACTGGCGGGAAGACAATGAGCAGTTCTTC
size: NA
J: TRBJ2-1
V: TRBV28
D: NA

CDR3: CASSKEGQNYNEQFF
DNA: TGTGCCAGCAGCAAAGAGGGACAGAATTACAATGAGCAGTTCTTC
size: once
J: TRBJ2-1
V: TRBV9
D: TRBD1

CDR3: CASSHDLRGRGVSNQPQHF
DNA: TGCGCCAGCAGCCACGACCTACGGGGAAGGGGGGTTAGCAATCAGCCCCAGCATTTT
size: NA
J: TRBJ1-5
V: TRBV4-1
D: NA

CDR3: CSVDSALQETQYF
DNA: TGCAGCGTTGACAGCGCACTCCAAGAGACCCAGTACTTC
size: NA
J: TRBJ2-5
V: TRBV29-1
D: NA

CDR3: CASRLGGAYEQYF
DNA: TGTGCCAGCCGGCTTGGCGGGGCCTACGAGCAGTACTTC
size: NA
J: TRBJ2-7
V: TRBV7-2
D: NA

CDR3: CASRRIGSQETQYF
DNA: TGTGCCAGCAGACGCATCGGGAGCCAAGAGACCCAGTACTTC
size: NA
J: TRBJ2-5
V: TRBV2
D: NA

CDR3: CASSRLAGETDTQYF
DNA: TGTGCCAGCAGCCGACTAGCGGGAGAAACAGATACGCAGTATTTT
size: NA
J: TRBJ2-3
V: TRBV6-5
D: TRBD2

CDR3: CASSLEGDTGELFF
DNA: TGTGCCAGCAGCTTAGAGGGGGACACCGGGGAGCTGTTTTTT
size: NA
J: TRBJ2-2
V: TRBV7-3
D: NA

CDR3: CASSRGFGQGVRKLFF
DNA: TGTGCCAGCAGTCGAGGATTTGGACAGGGCGTGCGAAAACTGTTTTTT
size: NA
J: TRBJ1-4
V: TRBV27
D: TRBD1

CDR3: CASSLWLQRDNEQFF
DNA: TGTGCCAGTAGCCTGTGGCTGCAACGGGACAATGAGCAGTTCTTC
size: NA
J: TRBJ2-1
V: TRBV19
D: NA

CDR3: CAISEFVPTNTGELFF
DNA: TGTGCCATCAGTGAGTTTGTTCCAACGAACACCGGGGAGCTGTTTTTT
size: NA
J: TRBJ2-2
V: TRBV10-3
D: NA

CDR3: CASSYRGGDTQYF
DNA: TGTGCCAGCAGCTACCGAGGAGGAGATACGCAGTATTTT
size: NA
J: TRBJ2-3
V: TRBV7-7
D: NA

CDR3: CASSGGTAPTEAFF
DNA: TGTGCCAGCAGTGGGGGGACAGCCCCCACTGAAGCTTTCTTT
size: NA
J: TRBJ1-1
V: TRBV6-1
D: TRBD1

CDR3: CASSWTLVDTEAFF
DNA: TGTGCCAGCAGCTGGACCCTCGTGGACACTGAAGCTTTCTTT
size: NA
J: TRBJ1-1
V: TRBV7-3
D: NA